Each of the 10 T cell receptor beta chains below was sequenced from the same sample in a study of blood T cell repertoires in COVID-19. Clones were sequenced by immunoSEQ multiplex PCR, and TCRdb holds only the in-frame ones, with some missing. Of 100,000 to 150,000 clones listed, about 85% are singletons. The source material was peripheral blood. These receptors were taken from a man aged 40-55 years with active or convalescent COVID-19.

The chain couples TRBV11-1 to TRBJ2-5; TRBD2 agrees at 13 bases. Germline values: CDR1 SGHAT, CDR2 FQDESV (reference sequence). The V and J ends lost 1 base and 5 bases, in that order; junction bases with no gene match: 4. This CDR3 is 16 amino acids long. CDR3 DNA sequence: TGTGCCAGCAGCTTAGGACTAGCGGGGGGTCAGGAGACCCAGTACTTC. Protein: CASSLGLAGGQETQYF. The full variable domain, in which reference TRBV11-1 and TRBJ2-5 provide the parts outside the CDR3, is EAEVAQSPRYKITEKSQAVAFWCDPISGHATLYWYRQILGQGPELLVQFQDESVVDDSQLPKDRFSAERLKGVDSTLKIQPAELGDSAMYLCASSLGLAGGQETQYFGPGTRLLVL.

This clone was counted only a few times. The chain combines TRBV3-1 (or the pseudogene TRBV3-2) with TRBJ2-7, with D unresolved. The CDR3 is 13 residues long. V lost 6 bases and J 3 bases, leaving 12 bases between the germline ends. Germline-derived CDR1 and CDR2 are LGHDT and YNNKEL (reference sequence). The CDR3 bases are TGTGCCAGCAGTTTTGAGGCCGACTACGAGCAGTACTTC. This encodes CASSFEADYEQYF.

This clone showed up just once. The genes are TRBV4-1 and TRBJ2-7, with TRBD1 matching over 9 bases. CDR3 length equals 15 residues. Germline-derived CDR1 and CDR2 are MGHRA and YSYEKL. Trimming at V came to 1 base and at J to 3 bases, leaving 4 bases not matched to a gene. CDR3 DNA sequence: TGCGCCAGCAGCCAAGGCGGACAGGGGTTCTACGAGCAGTACTTC. It translates to CASSQGGQGFYEQYF.

The chain uses TRBV19 and TRBJ2-2; the match to TRBD1 covers 9 bases. CDR3 size: 14 residues. The V gene's germline CDR1 is LNHDA and CDR2 SQIVND (reference sequence). With V trimmed by 8 bases and J by 1 base, 2 bases remained unmatched. The CDR3 loop is CASGDRVNTGELFF. CDR3 sequence (DNA): TGTGCCAGTGGGGACAGGGTGAACACCGGGGAGCTGTTTTTT.

The rearrangement uses TRBV5-6 and TRBJ2-5, with 11 bases aligning to TRBD2. The CDR3 consists of 17 residues. V trimming: 2 bases; J trimming: 0 bases; junction bases outside the gene matches: 6. Germline V gene sequence: CDR1 SGHDT, CDR2 YYEEEE. CDR3 amino acids: CASSFRGTSGYQETQYF. DNA for the CDR3: TGTGCCAGCAGCTTCCGTGGGACTAGCGGATACCAAGAGACCCAGTACTTC. The full variable domain, rest sourced from reference TRBV5-6 and TRBJ2-5, is DAGVTQSPTHLIKTRGQQVTLRCSPKSGHDTVSWYQQALGQGPQFIFQYYEEEERQRGNFPDRFSGHQFPNYSSELNVNALLLGDSALYLCASSFRGTSGYQETQYFGPGTRLLVL.

This clone occurred a few times. The V and J genes are TRBV7-9 and TRBJ1-2; no firm D call. Deletions cut 2 bases from V and 0 bases from J, with 10 bases between. CDR1 is SEHNR, CDR2 FQNEAQ, per germline (reference sequence). The CDR3 sequence is 15 residues long. The CDR3 DNA reads TGTGCCAGCAGCTTACTAGCAGCCTCTAACTATGGCTACACCTTC. Its protein is CASSLLAASNYGYTF.

The chain joins TRBV7-2 to TRBJ1-2; tentative D call: TRBD1 (5 bases). The germline V gene has CDR1 SGHTA and CDR2 FQGNSA. Trimming took off 0 bases at V and 4 bases at J, with 9 bases between the two ends. The CDR3 totals 14 residues. CDR3 sequence reads: CASSLAAGLYGYTF. CDR3 in DNA: TGTGCCAGCAGCTTAGCGGCAGGGCTCTATGGCTACACCTTC.

V and J are TRBV9 and TRBJ2-5; possibly TRBD1 for D (5 bases). The V gene lost 4 bases and the J gene lost 1 base, with 17 bases spanning the gap. CDR3 length: 16 residues. Per germline, CDR1 SGDLS and CDR2 YYNGEE. CDR3 nucleotide sequence: TGTGCCAGCAGCCCTTTAGTCAGGGCCCCCCAAGAGACCCAGTACTTC. The encoded protein is CASSPLVRAPQETQYF.

The chain carries TRBV7-3 and TRBJ2-2, with TRBD2 as a possible D gene (5 bases). Germline V gene data show CDR1 as SGHTA and CDR2 as FQGTGA. The CDR3 extends over 15 amino acids. Trimming took 1 base from V and 5 from J, leaving 11 bases between them. CDR3 sequence reads: CASSLRGLGTGELFF. For the CDR3, the DNA is TGTGCCAGCAGCTTAAGAGGGCTAGGAACCGGGGAGCTGTTTTTT.

This rearrangement joins TRBV4-3 to TRBJ2-3; maybe TRBD2 (7 bases). CDR1 is LGHNA, CDR2 YSLEER, per germline. There are 16 residues in the CDR3. V dropped 0 bases and J dropped 4 bases, with 14 bases sitting between them. The CDR3 region is CASSQERGGAPDTQYF. The CDR3 DNA is TGCGCCAGCAGCCAAGAAAGAGGGGGGGCCCCAGATACGCAGTATTTT.